Included here is one T cell receptor (beta chain) sequence, with context. This specimen comes from a study of blood T cell repertoires in COVID-19. The CDR3 runs 12 residues. In germline, CDR1 is LNHDA, CDR2 SQIVND (reference sequence). Using immunoSEQ multiplex PCR, the repertoire was profiled, and TCRdb retains in-frame clones only, with some absent. Here the sample spans approximately 220,000 clones, roughly 90% being singletons. What was sequenced was peripheral blood. The clonotype originates from a woman in her forties or fifties with acute or convalescent COVID-19. The V gene is TRBV19, the J gene TRBJ1-1, with D unclear. CDR3 in amino acids: CVGVGRNTEAFF. In DNA form, the CDR3 reads TGTGTTGGGGTAGGGAGGAACACTGAAGCTTTCTTT.